This entry concerns a single TCR beta chain. The antigen remains undetermined. The data originate from a study of cytomegalovirus exposure and HLA in healthy donors. For the study at large: Earlier work reported approximately 110 million unique TCR beta sequences from about 180 million T cells. Study-wide findings and caveats: Rarity held for most TCR sequences, but there were some public TCRs that occurred in many donors. Earlier findings revealed that most TCR beta V segments proved productive either about 87% or about 30% of the time.

Germline V CDR1 and CDR2: SGHDT, YYEEEE. The CDR3 totals 13 residues. Trimming shortened V by 0 bases and J by 2 bases, and 5 bases separated the two germline ends. Healthy individuals who donated bone marrow served as the donors. The PCR used 60 Vbeta and 13 Jbeta primers. TCRdb keeps only in-frame clones here, not all; method: immunoSEQ multiplex PCR. This table has around 230,000 clones, more than 75% appearing once. The sequence came from a man aged 40-50 years in good health and CMV-seropositive. The chain combines TRBV5-6 with TRBJ1-2; D possibly corresponds to TRBD1 (5 bases). The specimen sequenced was PBMCs. The CDR3 here is CASSLAGNYGYTF. CDR3 sequence (DNA): TGTGCCAGCAGCTTGGCAGGGAACTATGGCTACACCTTC.